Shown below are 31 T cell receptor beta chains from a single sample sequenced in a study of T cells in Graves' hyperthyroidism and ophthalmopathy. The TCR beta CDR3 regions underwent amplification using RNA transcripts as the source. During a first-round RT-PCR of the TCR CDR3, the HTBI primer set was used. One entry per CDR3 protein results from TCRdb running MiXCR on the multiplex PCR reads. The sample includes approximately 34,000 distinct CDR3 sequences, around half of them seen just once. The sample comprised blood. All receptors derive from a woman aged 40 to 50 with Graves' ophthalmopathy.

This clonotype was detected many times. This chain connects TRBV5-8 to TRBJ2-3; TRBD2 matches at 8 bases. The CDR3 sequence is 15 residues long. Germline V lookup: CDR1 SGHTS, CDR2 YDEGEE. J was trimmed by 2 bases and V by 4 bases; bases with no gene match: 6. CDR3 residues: CASSPGLVFTDTQYF. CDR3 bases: TGTGCCAGCAGCCCGGGACTAGTCTTCACAGATACGCAGTATTTT.

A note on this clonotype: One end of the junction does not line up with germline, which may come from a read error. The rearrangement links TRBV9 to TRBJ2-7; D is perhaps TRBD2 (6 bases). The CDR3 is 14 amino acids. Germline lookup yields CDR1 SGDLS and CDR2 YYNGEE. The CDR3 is CASSARRIGGELYF. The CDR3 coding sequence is TGTGCCAGCAGCGCCCGACGGATTGGCGGGGAGCTGTACTTC.

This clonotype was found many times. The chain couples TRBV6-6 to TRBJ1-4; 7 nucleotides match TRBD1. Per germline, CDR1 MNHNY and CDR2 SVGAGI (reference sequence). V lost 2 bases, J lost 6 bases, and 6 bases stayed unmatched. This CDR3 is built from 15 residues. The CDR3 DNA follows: TGTGCCAGCAGTTACGGCAGGGGGTGGGATGAAAAACTGTTTTTT. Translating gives CASSYGRGWDEKLFF.

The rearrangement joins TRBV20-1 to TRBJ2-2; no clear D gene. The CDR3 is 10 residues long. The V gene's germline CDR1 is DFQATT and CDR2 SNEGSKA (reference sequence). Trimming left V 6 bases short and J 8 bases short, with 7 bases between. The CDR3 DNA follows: TGCAGTGCCCATCGAGGGGAGCTGTTTTTT. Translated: CSAHRGELFF.

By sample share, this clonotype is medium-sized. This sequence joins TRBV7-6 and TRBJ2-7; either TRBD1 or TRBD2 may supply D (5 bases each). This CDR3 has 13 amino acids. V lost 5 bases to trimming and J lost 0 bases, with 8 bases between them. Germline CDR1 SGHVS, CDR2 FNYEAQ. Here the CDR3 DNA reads TGTGCCAGCAGCCGGGACGGCTCCTACGAGCAGTACTTC. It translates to CASSRDGSYEQYF.

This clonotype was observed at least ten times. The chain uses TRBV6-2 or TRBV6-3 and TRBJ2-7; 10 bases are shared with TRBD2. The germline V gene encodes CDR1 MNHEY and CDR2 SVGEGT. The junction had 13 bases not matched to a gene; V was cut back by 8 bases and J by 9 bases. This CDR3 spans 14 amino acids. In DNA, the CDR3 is TGTGCCAGCCGCGAGACCAGCGGGAGGGCCTTGCAGTACTTC. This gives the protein CASRETSGRALQYF.

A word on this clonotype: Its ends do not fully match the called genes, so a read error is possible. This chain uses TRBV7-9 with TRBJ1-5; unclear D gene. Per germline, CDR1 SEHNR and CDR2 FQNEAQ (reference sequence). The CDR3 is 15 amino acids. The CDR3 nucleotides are TGTGCCAGCAGTCTGACAAGGCTGAGTAATCAGCCTCAGCATTTT. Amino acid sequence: CASSLTRLSNQPQHF.

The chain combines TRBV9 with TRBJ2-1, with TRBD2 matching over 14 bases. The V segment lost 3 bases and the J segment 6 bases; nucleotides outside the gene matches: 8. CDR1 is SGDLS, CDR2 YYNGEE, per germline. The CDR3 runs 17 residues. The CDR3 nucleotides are TGTGCCAGCAGCGAGACTAGCGGGGGGGGGGGATCCAATGAGCAGTTCTTC. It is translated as CASSETSGGGGSNEQFF.

CDR3 region: CASSVGGIGQPQHF. DNA of the CDR3: TGTGCCAGCAGCGTAGGAGGGATTGGTCAGCCCCAGCATTTT. The chain uses TRBV9 and TRBJ1-5, with D uncertain. CDR3 length: 14 amino acids. With 0 bases removed from V and 6 bases from J, the gap between germline ends came to 10 bases. Per germline, CDR1 SGDLS and CDR2 YYNGEE.

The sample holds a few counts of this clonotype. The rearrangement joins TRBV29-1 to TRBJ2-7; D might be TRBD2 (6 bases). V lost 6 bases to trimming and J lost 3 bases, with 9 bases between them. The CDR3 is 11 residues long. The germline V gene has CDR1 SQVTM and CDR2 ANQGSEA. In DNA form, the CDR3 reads TGCAGCGTCAGTAGCGGCTACGAGCAGTACTTC. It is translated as CSVSSGYEQYF.

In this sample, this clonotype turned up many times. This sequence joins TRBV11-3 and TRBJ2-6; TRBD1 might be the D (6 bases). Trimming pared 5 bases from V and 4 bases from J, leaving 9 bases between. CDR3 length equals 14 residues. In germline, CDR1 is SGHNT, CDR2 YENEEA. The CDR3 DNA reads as TGTGCCAGCAGCCCCGGACAGGGGGCCAACGTCCTGACTTTC. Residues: CASSPGQGANVLTF.

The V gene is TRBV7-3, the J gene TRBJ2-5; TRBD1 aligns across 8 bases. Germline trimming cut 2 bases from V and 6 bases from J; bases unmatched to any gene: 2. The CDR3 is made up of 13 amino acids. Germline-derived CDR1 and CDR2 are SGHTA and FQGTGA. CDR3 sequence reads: CASSLGQGKTQYF. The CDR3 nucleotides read TGTGCCAGCAGCTTAGGACAGGGAAAGACCCAGTACTTC.

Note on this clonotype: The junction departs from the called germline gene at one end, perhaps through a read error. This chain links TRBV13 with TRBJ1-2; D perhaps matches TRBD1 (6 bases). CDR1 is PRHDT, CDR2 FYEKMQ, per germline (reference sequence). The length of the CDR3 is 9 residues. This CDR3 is CASSLEGVF. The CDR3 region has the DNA TGTGCCAGCAGCTTAGAGGGGGTCTTC. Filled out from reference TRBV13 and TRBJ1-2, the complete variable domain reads AAGVIQSPRHLIKEKRETATLKCYPIPRHDTVYWYQQGPGQDPQFLISFYEKMQSDKGSIPDRFSAQQFSDYHSELNMSSLELGDSALYFCASSLEGVFGSGTRLTVV.

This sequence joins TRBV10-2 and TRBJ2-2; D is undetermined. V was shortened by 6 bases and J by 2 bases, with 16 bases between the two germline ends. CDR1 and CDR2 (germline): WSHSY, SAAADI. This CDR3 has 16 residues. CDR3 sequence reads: CASRAHDSGNTGELFF. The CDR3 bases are TGCGCCAGCAGAGCCCATGACTCTGGAAACACCGGGGAGCTGTTTTTT.

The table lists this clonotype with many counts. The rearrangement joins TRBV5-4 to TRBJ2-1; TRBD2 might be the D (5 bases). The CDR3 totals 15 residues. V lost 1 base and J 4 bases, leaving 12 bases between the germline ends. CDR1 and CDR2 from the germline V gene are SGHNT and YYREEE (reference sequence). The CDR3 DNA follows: TGTGCCAGCAGCTTGTTACGGGAAAGATACAATGAGCAGTTCTTC. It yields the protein CASSLLRERYNEQFF.

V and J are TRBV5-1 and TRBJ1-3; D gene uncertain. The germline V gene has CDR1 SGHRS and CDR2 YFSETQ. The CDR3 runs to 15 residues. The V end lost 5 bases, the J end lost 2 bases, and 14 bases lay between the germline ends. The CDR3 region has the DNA TGCGCCAGCAGAGTCGTGGAGAGGGCTGGAAACACCATATATTTT. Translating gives CASRVVERAGNTIYF.

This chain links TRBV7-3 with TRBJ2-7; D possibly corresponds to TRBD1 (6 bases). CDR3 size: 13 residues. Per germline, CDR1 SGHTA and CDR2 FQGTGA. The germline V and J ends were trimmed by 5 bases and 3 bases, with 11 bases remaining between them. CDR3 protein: CASSQGQSYEQYF. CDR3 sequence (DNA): TGTGCCAGCAGCCAAGGACAGAGCTACGAGCAGTACTTC.

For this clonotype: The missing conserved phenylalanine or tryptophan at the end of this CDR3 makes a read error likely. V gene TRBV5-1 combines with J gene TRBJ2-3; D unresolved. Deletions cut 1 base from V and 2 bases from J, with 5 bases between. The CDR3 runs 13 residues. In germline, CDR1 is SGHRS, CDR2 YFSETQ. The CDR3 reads CASSLPNTDTQYL. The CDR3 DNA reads TGCGCCAGCAGCTTGCCAAACACAGATACGCAGTATTTG.

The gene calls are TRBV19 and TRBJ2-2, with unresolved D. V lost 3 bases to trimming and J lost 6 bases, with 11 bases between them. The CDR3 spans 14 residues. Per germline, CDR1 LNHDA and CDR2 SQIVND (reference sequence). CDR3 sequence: CASSIMSGAGELFF. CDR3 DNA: TGTGCCAGTAGTATTATGTCGGGTGCCGGGGAGCTGTTTTTT.

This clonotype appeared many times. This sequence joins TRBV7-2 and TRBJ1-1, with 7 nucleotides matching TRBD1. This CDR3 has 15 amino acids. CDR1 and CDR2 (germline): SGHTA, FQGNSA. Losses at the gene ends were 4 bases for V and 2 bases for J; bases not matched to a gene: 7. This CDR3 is CASSYVQGGNTEAFF. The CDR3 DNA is TGTGCCAGCAGCTACGTTCAGGGGGGCAACACTGAAGCTTTCTTT.

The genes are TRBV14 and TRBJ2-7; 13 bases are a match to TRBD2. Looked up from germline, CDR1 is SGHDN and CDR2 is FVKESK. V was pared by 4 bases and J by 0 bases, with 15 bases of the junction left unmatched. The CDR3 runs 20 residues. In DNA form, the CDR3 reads TGTGCCAGCAGCCCCCGGACTAGCGGGGGTGCACCTCCGTGCTCCTACGAGCAGTACTTC. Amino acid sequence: CASSPRTSGGAPPCSYEQYF.

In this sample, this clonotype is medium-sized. The CDR3 reads CASSLDSNYGYTF. DNA of the CDR3: TGTGCCAGCAGCTTGGACAGCAACTATGGCTACACCTTC. The gene calls are TRBV7-2 and TRBJ1-2, with D tentatively TRBD1 (6 bases). This CDR3 is 13 amino acids long. Germline values: CDR1 SGHTA, CDR2 FQGNSA. V lost 3 bases, J lost 2 bases, and 7 bases lay in between.

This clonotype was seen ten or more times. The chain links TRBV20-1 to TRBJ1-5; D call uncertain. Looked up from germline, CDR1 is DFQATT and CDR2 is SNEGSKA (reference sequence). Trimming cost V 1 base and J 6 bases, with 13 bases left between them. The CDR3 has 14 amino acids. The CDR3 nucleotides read TGCAGTGCTAGAGCCTTGTCGAGCGGTCAGCCCCAGCATTTT. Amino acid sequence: CSARALSSGQPQHF.

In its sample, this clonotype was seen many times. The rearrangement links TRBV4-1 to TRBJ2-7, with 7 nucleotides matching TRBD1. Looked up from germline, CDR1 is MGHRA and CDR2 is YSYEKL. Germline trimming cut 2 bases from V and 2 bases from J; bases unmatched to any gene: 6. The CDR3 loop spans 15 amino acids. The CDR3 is CASSQQPGQTYEQYF. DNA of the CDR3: TGCGCCAGCAGCCAACAACCGGGACAGACCTACGAGCAGTACTTC.

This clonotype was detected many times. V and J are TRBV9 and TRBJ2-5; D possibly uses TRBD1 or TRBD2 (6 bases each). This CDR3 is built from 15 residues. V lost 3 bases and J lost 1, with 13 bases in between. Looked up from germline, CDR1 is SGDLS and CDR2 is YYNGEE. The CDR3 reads CASSAEGEPQETQYF. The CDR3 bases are TGTGCCAGCAGCGCGGAGGGGGAGCCCCAAGAGACCCAGTACTTC. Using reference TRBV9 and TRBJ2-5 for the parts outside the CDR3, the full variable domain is DSGVTQTPKHLITATGQRVTLRCSPRSGDLSVYWYQQSLDQGLQFLIQYYNGEERAKGNILERFSAQQFPDLHSELNLSSLELGDSALYFCASSAEGEPQETQYFGPGTRLLVL.

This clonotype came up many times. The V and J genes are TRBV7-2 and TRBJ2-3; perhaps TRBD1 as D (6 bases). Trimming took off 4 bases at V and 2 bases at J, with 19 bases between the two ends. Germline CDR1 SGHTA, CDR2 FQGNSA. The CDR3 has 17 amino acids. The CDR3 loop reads CASSSLGPGHTTDTQYF. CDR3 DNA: TGTGCCAGCAGCTCGTTAGGTCCGGGACATACCACAGATACGCAGTATTTT.

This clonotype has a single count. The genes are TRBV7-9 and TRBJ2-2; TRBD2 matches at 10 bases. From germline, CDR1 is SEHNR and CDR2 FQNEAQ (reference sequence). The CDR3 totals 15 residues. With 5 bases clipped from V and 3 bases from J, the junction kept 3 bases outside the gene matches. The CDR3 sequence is CASSALAGDTGELFF. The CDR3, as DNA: TGTGCCAGCAGCGCTCTAGCGGGAGACACCGGGGAGCTGTTTTTT.

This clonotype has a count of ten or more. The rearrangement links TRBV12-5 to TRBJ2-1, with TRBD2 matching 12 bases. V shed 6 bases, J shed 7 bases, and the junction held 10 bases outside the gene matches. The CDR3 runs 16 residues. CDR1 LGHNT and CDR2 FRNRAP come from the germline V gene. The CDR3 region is CASGMPLAGGVNEQFF. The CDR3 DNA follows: TGTGCTAGTGGCATGCCCCTAGCGGGGGGGGTTAATGAGCAGTTCTTC.

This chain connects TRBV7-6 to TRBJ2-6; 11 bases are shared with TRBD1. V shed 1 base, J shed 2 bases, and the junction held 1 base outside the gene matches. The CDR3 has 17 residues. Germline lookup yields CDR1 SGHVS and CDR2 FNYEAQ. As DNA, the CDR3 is TGTGCCAGCAGCTTAGGGGGACAGGGGGCTGGGGCCAACGTCCTGACTTTC. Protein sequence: CASSLGGQGAGANVLTF.

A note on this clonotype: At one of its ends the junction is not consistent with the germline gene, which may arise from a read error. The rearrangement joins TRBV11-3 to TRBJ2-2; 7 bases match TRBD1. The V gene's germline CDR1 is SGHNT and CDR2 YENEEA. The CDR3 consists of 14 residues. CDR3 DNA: TGTGCCAGCGGCGACGACAGGGTCACCGCGGAGCTGTTTTTT. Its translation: CASGDDRVTAELFF.

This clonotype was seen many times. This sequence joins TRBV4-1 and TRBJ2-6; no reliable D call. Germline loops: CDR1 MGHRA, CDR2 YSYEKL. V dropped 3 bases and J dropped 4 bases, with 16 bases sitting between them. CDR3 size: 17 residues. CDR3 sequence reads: CASSQNLDQAGANVLTF. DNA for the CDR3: TGCGCCAGCAGCCAGAACCTGGACCAGGCCGGGGCCAACGTCCTGACTTTC.